Described below is a single TCR beta chain sequence and its context. Its antigen is as yet unknown. These data are taken from a study of identical twins. Points from the study as a whole: Because invariant MAIT and iNKT cells could be present, zero-insertion analyses could be partly confounded. Twin-shared out-of-frame alpha sequences showed excess low generation probability. With beta out-of-frame sequences, excess sharing by twins was weaker.

TCRdb re-analysed the 5' RACE reads in MiXCR, keeping a single row per CDR3 protein. The sample holds 1.5 million to 2 million distinct CDR3 sequences, under 35% seen once. The CDR3 has 16 amino acids. In germline, CDR1 is MNHEY, CDR2 SVGAGI. The V and J ends lost 4 bases and 9 bases, in that order; junction bases with no gene match: 15. This TCR derives from a newborn girl in good health. V usage is TRBV6-5 and J usage is TRBJ1-5, with TRBD1 matching over 7 bases. Sequencing input: cord blood. The CDR3 sequence: CASSSHRDRYLLPQHF. CDR3 nucleotide sequence: TGTGCCAGCAGTTCCCACCGGGACAGATACTTACTGCCCCAGCATTTT.